Below are 26 T cell receptor beta chains sequenced from a single sample in a study of regulatory T cells in long-lasting Graves disease. Sequencing libraries for TCR beta were prepared with iRepertoire HTBI primers and Arm-PCR of CDR3 regions. TCRdb itself ran the multiplex PCR reads through MiXCR, one entry per CDR3 protein. The table records about 450,000 distinct CDR3 sequences, less than 20% of them present only once. Regarding time point: newly diagnosed GD, antithyroid drugs for less than 3 months. PBMCs provided the RNA from which the TCR library was made. This same sample was also taken into another study, of T cells in Graves' hyperthyroidism and ophthalmopathy.

The sequenced sample was peripheral blood mononuclear cells (PBMCs), obtained at new diagnosis, from a patient treated with antithyroid drugs. The receptors derive from a woman under 40 with Graves disease.

In its sample, this clonotype was seen a few times. The J gene is TRBJ1-6, the V gene TRBV28; 7 bases map to TRBD1. This CDR3 region has 17 residues. Germline V CDR1 and CDR2: MDHEN, SYDVKM. V trimming: 1 base; J trimming: 10 bases; junction bases outside the gene matches: 13. Written as DNA, the CDR3 is TGTGCCAGCAGTTTATACAGGGGAACTCCCAATATCTCACCCCTCCACTTT. Its protein product is CASSLYRGTPNISPLHF.

Regarding this clonotype: A far larger clone differs by one base, so this is likely a read error. This chain connects TRBV9 to TRBJ2-3; D unresolved. V gave up 0 bases and J gave up 4 bases, with 3 bases separating them. Germline values: CDR1 SGDLS, CDR2 YYNGEE. The CDR3 sequence is 12 residues long. The CDR3 here is CASSVAADTQYF. In DNA form, the CDR3 reads TGTGCCAGCAGCGTAGCAGCAGATACGCAGTATTTT.

The V gene is TRBV19, the J gene TRBJ2-1, with TRBD2 as a possible D gene (5 bases). The CDR3 is 18 residues long. V lost 0 bases and J 7 bases, leaving 22 bases between the germline ends. Germline assignment: CDR1 LNHDA and CDR2 SQIVND (reference sequence). This CDR3 is CASSIEVSGIVIPNEQFF. The CDR3 coding sequence is TGTGCCAGTAGTATAGAGGTGTCCGGGATAGTCATCCCAAATGAGCAGTTCTTC.

In its sample, this clonotype was seen many times. The chain is built from TRBV5-1 and TRBJ2-7; D gene ambiguous. The CDR3 is 13 residues long. CDR1 and CDR2 (germline): SGHRS, YFSETQ. V was pared by 6 bases and J by 6 bases, with 16 bases between. The DNA of the CDR3 is TGCGCCAGCAAAACGGGCGAGACGGGCGAGCAGTACTTC. This encodes CASKTGETGEQYF.

This clonotype was seen at least ten times. The V and J genes are TRBV5-1 and TRBJ2-1; D is perhaps TRBD2 (6 bases). The ends were cut back, 3 bases at V and 7 bases at J, with 20 bases in the middle. Germline V lookup: CDR1 SGHRS, CDR2 YFSETQ. CDR3 length equals 16 residues. This CDR3 reads CASSSAIAGGGNEQFF. In DNA, the CDR3 is TGCGCCAGCAGCTCCGCCATAGCTGGGGGAGGAAATGAGCAGTTCTTC.

The rearrangement joins TRBV4-1 to TRBJ2-7, with D perhaps matching TRBD1 or TRBD2 (5 bases each). The germline CDR1 and CDR2 sequences are MGHRA and YSYEKL. The V and J ends lost 4 bases and 2 bases respectively, with 21 bases between them. The CDR3 is 17 residues long. CDR3 residues: CASSLITGTETTYEQYF. The CDR3 DNA is TGCGCCAGCAGCCTCATAACCGGGACGGAAACGACCTACGAGCAGTACTTC.

This clonotype was found a few times. At one end, the junction sequence differs from germline, possibly due to a read error. The chain links TRBV20-1 to TRBJ1-4, with D perhaps matching TRBD1 (6 bases). Germline V lookup: CDR1 DFQATT, CDR2 SNEGSKA (reference sequence). The CDR3 spans 14 residues. The CDR3 is CSAYLRGANERLFF. The CDR3 DNA follows: TGCAGTGCCTACCTCAGGGGAGCTAATGAAAGACTGTTTTTT.

Many counts were recorded for this clonotype. V usage is TRBV5-5 and J usage is TRBJ2-7; 7 bases match TRBD1. Germline V gene lookup returns CDR1 SGHKS and CDR2 YYEKEE (reference sequence). CDR3 length equals 17 residues. Losses at the gene ends were 0 bases for V and 2 bases for J; bases not matched to a gene: 11. This chain's CDR3 is CASSLGRTGTETYEQYF. The CDR3 nucleotides read TGTGCCAGCAGCTTGGGGCGGACCGGGACAGAAACCTACGAGCAGTACTTC.

This clonotype was detected ten times or more. V is TRBV6-1 and J is TRBJ2-7; 9 bases align to TRBD1. The junction had 5 bases not matched to a gene; V was cut back by 6 bases and J by 2 bases. Germline V lookup: CDR1 MNHNS, CDR2 SASEGT. The CDR3 consists of 14 residues. The CDR3 sequence: CASRLTGGAYEQYF. In nucleotides, the CDR3 is TGTGCCAGCAGACTCACAGGGGGCGCCTACGAGCAGTACTTC.

This clonotype has a count of ten or more. This chain uses TRBV3-1 with TRBJ1-6; no reliable D call. Per germline, CDR1 LGHDT and CDR2 YNNKEL (reference sequence). The CDR3 loop spans 13 amino acids. V lost 4 bases, J lost 7 bases, and 8 bases lay in between. CDR3 coding DNA: TGTGCCAGCAGCCCGGCAACGAATTCACCCCTCCACTTT. Translation: CASSPATNSPLHF.

In regard to this clonotype: A read error may explain this, as a much larger clone is one base away. The CDR3 bases are TGTGCCAGCAGCGTGAGACTAGCGGGTAGGACAGATACGCAGTATTTT. Translating gives CASSVRLAGRTDTQYF. The chain recombines TRBV5-4 with TRBJ2-3, with 10 bases that match TRBD2. The CDR3 has 16 residues. Germline V gene sequence: CDR1 SGHNT, CDR2 YYREEE (reference sequence). With V trimmed by 4 bases and J by 3 bases, 8 bases remained unmatched. The whole variable domain, remainder taken from reference TRBV5-4 and TRBJ2-3, is ETGVTQSPTHLIKTRGQQVTLRCSSQSGHNTVSWYQQALGQGPQFIFQYYREEENGRGNFPPRFSGLQFPNYSSELNVNALELDDSALYLCASSVRLAGRTDTQYFGPGTRLTVL.

The chain joins TRBV9 to TRBJ2-5; D is ambiguous. V dropped 0 bases and J dropped 3 bases, with 9 bases sitting between them. The CDR3 loop spans 14 amino acids. The germline gives CDR1 SGDLS, CDR2 YYNGEE. The chain's CDR3 is CASSVAGSKETQYF. Here the CDR3 DNA reads TGTGCCAGCAGCGTAGCCGGCAGTAAAGAGACCCAGTACTTC.

This clonotype was detected many times. The chain is built from TRBV20-1 and TRBJ2-1; 9 bases are shared with TRBD2. Germline trimming cut 5 bases from V and 2 bases from J; bases unmatched to any gene: 10. The CDR3 runs 16 residues. Germline CDR1 is DFQATT and CDR2 is SNEGSKA (reference sequence). As DNA, the CDR3 is TGCAGTGCTGATAAGGGACTAGCCAGCACCTACAATGAGCAGTTCTTC. Encoded protein: CSADKGLASTYNEQFF.

This clonotype has only a few counts. The chain employs TRBV7-8 and TRBJ2-1, with 13 positions matching TRBD2. V was pared by 0 bases and J by 15 bases, with 8 bases of the junction left unmatched. Per the germline V gene, CDR1 is SGHVS and CDR2 is FQNEAQ. This CDR3 spans 15 amino acids. The DNA for the CDR3 is TGTGCCAGCAGCTTAGCCGGGACTAGCGGGAAAAAGGGGTTCTTC. It encodes CASSLAGTSGKKGFF. The variable domain in full, with the rest retrieved from reference TRBV7-8 and TRBJ2-1, is GAGVSQSPRYKVAKRGQDVALRCDPISGHVSLFWYQQALGQGPEFLTYFQNEAQLDKSGLPSDRFFAERPEGSVSTLKIQRTQQEDSAVYLCASSLAGTSGKKGFFGPGTRLTVL.

This clonotype was picked up many times. The chain uses TRBV12-3 or TRBV12-4 and TRBJ2-7; D might be TRBD1 or TRBD2, each matching 5 bases. V lost 3 bases and J lost 6, with 21 bases in between. CDR3 length: 16 amino acids. The CDR3, as DNA: TGTGCCAGCAGTTTGGGGCAGAGGTTAGTGGGGACCGAGCAGTACTTC. Translating it yields CASSLGQRLVGTEQYF.

The table lists this clonotype with many counts. The J gene is TRBJ1-1, the V gene TRBV28, with 8 nucleotides matching TRBD1. Trimming removed 7 bases from V and 4 bases from J; junction bases left unmatched: 2. Germline V gene lookup returns CDR1 MDHEN and CDR2 SYDVKM. This CDR3 contains 12 residues. The CDR3 loop reads CASTTGVTEAFF. The CDR3 region has the DNA TGTGCCAGCACGACAGGGGTCACTGAAGCTTTCTTT.

This clonotype came up many times. This chain connects TRBV28 to TRBJ2-3; D unresolved. The germline CDR1 and CDR2 sequences are MDHEN and SYDVKM. This CDR3 has 13 amino acids. V lost 2 bases, J lost 5 bases, and 8 bases lay in between. The CDR3 region has the DNA TGTGCCAGCAGTTTAATGTCGAGAGATACGCAGTATTTT. Translated, it gives CASSLMSRDTQYF.

In its sample, this clonotype was seen a few times. This chain connects TRBV28 to TRBJ2-2, with TRBD1 as a possible D gene (6 bases). Germline CDR1 MDHEN, CDR2 SYDVKM. This CDR3 is built from 15 residues. V was shortened by 5 bases and J by 4 bases, with 14 bases between the two germline ends. CDR3 nucleotides: TGTGCCAGCAGTCATTTAAGGGGGACCACCGGGGAGCTGTTTTTT. It is translated as CASSHLRGTTGELFF.

This clonotype was recorded many times. The chain employs TRBV20-1 and TRBJ1-2; weak D call: TRBD1 (6 bases). The germline gives CDR1 DFQATT, CDR2 SNEGSKA (reference sequence). The CDR3 covers 15 residues. Trimming took off 0 bases at V and 0 bases at J, with 11 bases between the two ends. CDR3 DNA sequence: TGCAGTGCTAGAGATCAGAGGGGGGCTAACTATGGCTACACCTTC. It yields the protein CSARDQRGANYGYTF.

This clonotype has just a few counts. The chain is built from TRBV6-5 and TRBJ2-4; no clear D gene. Deletions cut 2 bases from V and 9 bases from J, with 14 bases between. The CDR3 loop spans 14 amino acids. CDR1 and CDR2 (germline): MNHEY, SVGAGI. The CDR3 DNA is TGTGCCAGCAGTTACGGGCAAGTAAGAGCCATTCAGTACTTC. Its protein is CASSYGQVRAIQYF.

In this sample, this clonotype turned up many times. This rearrangement joins TRBV7-8 to TRBJ1-6; TRBD1 is a possible D gene (5 bases). This CDR3 spans 18 amino acids. Germline CDR1 and CDR2: SGHVS and FQNEAQ. Deletions cut 5 bases from V and 0 bases from J, with 17 bases between. In DNA form, the CDR3 reads TGTGCCAGCAGCCGGGACCGGATCATAAGCTCCTATAATTCACCCCTCCACTTT. This encodes CASSRDRIISSYNSPLHF.

Details on this clonotype: A read error is likely here: a far larger clone is one base away. The CDR3 protein is CASSRQGTNYYNEQYF. CDR3 bases: TGTGCCAGCAGTCGACAGGGGACCAACTATTACAATGAGCAGTACTTC. This chain links TRBV28 with TRBJ2-3; 8 bases agree with TRBD1. The last part of the DNA fits TRBJ2-7 better; the J call may be wrong. From germline, CDR1 is MDHEN and CDR2 SYDVKM. There are 16 residues in the CDR3.

This clonotype showed up many times. The genes are TRBV7-9 and TRBJ2-5; tentative D call: TRBD1 (6 bases). The length of the CDR3 is 14 residues. Per germline, CDR1 SEHNR and CDR2 FQNEAQ (reference sequence). Between the trimmed V and J ends, which lost 5 bases and 5 bases, there was a span of 15 bases. CDR3 bases: TGTGCCAGCAGCGCGTTACAGGGTGAGGAGACCCAGTACTTC. Encoded protein: CASSALQGEETQYF.

The table lists this clonotype with many counts. This sequence joins TRBV5-8 and TRBJ2-1, with a weak D call TRBD1 (6 bases). V lost 8 bases, J lost 9 bases, and 12 bases lay in between. The CDR3 loop spans 11 amino acids. Germline CDR1 is SGHTS and CDR2 is YDEGEE. The CDR3 is CASSGVGEQFF. CDR3 DNA sequence: TGTGCCAGTTCAGGGGTCGGTGAGCAGTTCTTC.

This clonotype turned up a few times. This rearrangement joins TRBV19 to TRBJ2-1; D remains unclear. V was clipped by 5 bases and J by 6 bases, with 14 bases between them. Germline assignment: CDR1 LNHDA and CDR2 SQIVND (reference sequence). The CDR3 runs 14 residues. The CDR3 sequence: CASSPNRVLNEQFF. The CDR3 DNA follows: TGTGCCAGTAGTCCTAACCGGGTACTCAATGAGCAGTTCTTC.

This clonotype was picked up a small number of times. This chain joins TRBV24-1 and TRBJ2-1, with D hard to call. Germline V gene sequence: CDR1 KGHDR, CDR2 SFDVKD. The CDR3 is made up of 14 amino acids. Trimming shortened V by 3 bases and J by 9 bases, and 14 bases separated the two germline ends. The CDR3 region is CATSDPATGSEQFF. The CDR3 DNA reads TGTGCCACCAGTGATCCGGCTACGGGTTCTGAGCAGTTCTTC.